Below are 20 T cell receptor beta chains sequenced from a single sample in a study of a mutant IDH1 vaccine in newly diagnosed glioma. Time point given: baseline, week 1 (first vaccination visit). This sample's treatment: pre-vaccination baseline after standard-of-care therapy. TCRdb's copy holds only in-frame clones and misses some; the assay was immunoSEQ multiplex PCR. The sample lists approximately 92,000 clones; over 75% were seen once. This specimen was PBMCs, taken from a glioma patient treated with radiotherapy, temozolomide or both. The receptors were sampled from a man aged 35-49 years with glioma.

In DNA form, the CDR3 reads TGTGCCAGCAGCACCGACAGGGCCTATGAAGCTTTCTTT. This translates into CASSTDRAYEAFF. The V and J genes are TRBV5-4 and TRBJ1-1, with TRBD1 matching over 7 bases. The J segment lost 7 bases and the V segment lost 4 bases, leaving 7 bases of the junction unmatched. Germline CDR1 SGHNT, CDR2 YYREEE (reference sequence). The CDR3 is 13 residues long.

This chain uses TRBV5-4 with TRBJ1-5; D is unclear. Germline loops: CDR1 SGHNT, CDR2 YYREEE (reference sequence). The CDR3 covers 14 residues. Trimming stripped 3 bases from V and 0 bases from J, with 7 bases between. For the CDR3, the DNA is TGTGCCAGCAGCTCGGACCGTAGCAATCAGCCCCAGCATTTT. Protein sequence: CASSSDRSNQPQHF. Drawing the rest from reference TRBV5-4 and TRBJ1-5, the complete variable domain is ETGVTQSPTHLIKTRGQQVTLRCSSQSGHNTVSWYQQALGQGPQFIFQYYREEENGRGNFPPRFSGLQFPNYSSELNVNALELDDSALYLCASSSDRSNQPQHFGDGTRLSIL.

This rearrangement joins TRBV7-9 to TRBJ2-1; the D is unclear. This CDR3 has 14 amino acids. The V gene's germline CDR1 is SEHNR and CDR2 FQNEAQ (reference sequence). The ends were cut back, 5 bases at V and 5 bases at J, with 13 bases in the middle. DNA for the CDR3: TGTGCCAGCAGCCCGTCGGCAGTCGACAATGAGCAGTTCTTC. Translation gives CASSPSAVDNEQFF.

This chain connects TRBV5-4 to TRBJ2-7; 7 nucleotides agree with TRBD2. Per germline, CDR1 SGHNT and CDR2 YYREEE (reference sequence). V dropped 0 bases and J dropped 2; count of bases not matched to a gene: 8. The CDR3 length is 16 residues. CDR3 coding DNA: TGTGCCAGCAGCTTGGCAGCGGGACCGAGTACCTACGAGCAGTACTTC. Protein sequence: CASSLAAGPSTYEQYF. The full variable domain, in which reference TRBV5-4 and TRBJ2-7 provide the parts outside the CDR3, is ETGVTQSPTHLIKTRGQQVTLRCSSQSGHNTVSWYQQALGQGPQFIFQYYREEENGRGNFPPRFSGLQFPNYSSELNVNALELDDSALYLCASSLAAGPSTYEQYFGPGTRLTVT.

The CDR3 sequence: CASSQGGSSYNEQFF. CDR3 nucleotide sequence: TGTGCCAGCAGCCAAGGGGGGAGCTCCTACAATGAGCAGTTCTTC. The genes are TRBV4-2 and TRBJ2-1; the D gene could be TRBD1 or TRBD2 (5 bases each). The V gene's germline CDR1 is LGHNA and CDR2 YNFKEQ. CDR3 size: 15 residues. V shed 1 base and J shed 0 bases, with 7 bases lying between them.

The chain couples TRBV14 to TRBJ1-4; no firm D call. Germline CDR1 reads SGHDN; CDR2 reads FVKESK. This CDR3 region has 13 residues. The V end was cut by 10 bases, the J end by 3 bases, with 12 bases between. In DNA form, the CDR3 reads TGTGCCACCCGTCGTAACGCTAATGAAAAACTGTTTTTT. Translating it yields CATRRNANEKLFF.

The chain carries TRBV9 and TRBJ2-5, with 9 nucleotides matching TRBD2. V trimming: 0 bases; J trimming: 4 bases; junction bases outside the gene matches: 7. CDR3 length: 16 residues. CDR1 is SGDLS and CDR2 is YYNGEE in the germline V gene. CDR3 DNA: TGTGCCAGCAGCGTAGGCGGCGGGGGGGCCACAGAGACCCAGTACTTC. It codes for CASSVGGGGATETQYF.

The genes are TRBV29-1 and TRBJ2-5, with 7 bases fitting TRBD2. The CDR3 consists of 13 residues. Trimming at V came to 4 bases and at J to 7 bases, leaving 9 bases not matched to a gene. CDR1 and CDR2 from the germline V gene are SQVTM and ANQGSEA. The CDR3 nucleotides are TGCAGCGTTGTGGGAGGGGACTTAAGGACCCAGTACTTC. Its translation: CSVVGGDLRTQYF.

This clone was observed a handful of times. The chain uses TRBV25-1 and TRBJ2-3; 9 bases map to TRBD1. The V gene end was trimmed by 3 bases and the J gene end by 3 bases; junction bases not matched to a gene: 7. Germline assignment: CDR1 MGHDK and CDR2 SYGVNS. The CDR3 runs to 16 residues. CDR3 sequence reads: CASSDTTGGWTDTQYF. The CDR3 DNA is TGTGCCAGCAGTGATACGACAGGGGGATGGACAGATACGCAGTATTTT.

This chain connects TRBV6-1 to TRBJ1-5, with 8 bases that match TRBD1. Germline V gene lookup returns CDR1 MNHNS and CDR2 SASEGT. Unmatched junction bases numbered 3, after V lost 4 bases and J lost 4 bases. The CDR3 sequence is 14 residues long. In DNA form, the CDR3 reads TGTGCCAGCAGTGCAACAGGGGGAAATCAGCCCCAGCATTTT. Encoded protein: CASSATGGNQPQHF.

The gene calls are TRBV5-1 and TRBJ1-1; D is perhaps TRBD1 (6 bases). The V end lost 0 bases, the J end lost 4 bases, and 22 bases lay between the germline ends. CDR1 and CDR2 (germline): SGHRS, YFSETQ. The CDR3 runs 18 residues. For the CDR3, the DNA is TGCGCCAGCAGCTTGGATGTCAGGGGCGGTACGAAGAGCACTGAAGCTTTCTTT. This translates into CASSLDVRGGTKSTEAFF.

Only a few counts were recorded for this clone. The genes are TRBV5-4 and TRBJ1-5; 8 positions match TRBD1. CDR1 SGHNT and CDR2 YYREEE come from the germline V gene (reference sequence). The CDR3 is 14 residues long. V lost 4 bases to trimming and J lost 7 bases; unmatched junction nucleotides: 7. This CDR3 reads CASSAGQGEQPQHF. CDR3 nucleotide sequence: TGTGCCAGCAGCGCCGGACAGGGAGAGCAGCCCCAGCATTTT.

This clone has a handful of counts. The rearrangement joins TRBV28 to TRBJ1-2; 10 bases are shared with TRBD1. The CDR3 is 16 residues long. Germline-derived CDR1 and CDR2 are MDHEN and SYDVKM. The ends lost 4 bases at V and 1 base at J; junction bases unmatched: 6. The CDR3 DNA sequence: TGTGCCAGCAGTTCAATGGACAGGGGGAATAACTATGGCTACACCTTC. It encodes CASSSMDRGNNYGYTF.

This chain links TRBV25-1 with TRBJ1-1; tentatively, D is TRBD1 (6 bases). V shed 6 bases and J shed 4 bases, with 12 bases lying between them. The CDR3 extends over 13 amino acids. CDR1 MGHDK and CDR2 SYGVNS come from the germline V gene. The CDR3 DNA is TGTGCCAGCAGGCAAGAGGGGGTCACTGAAGCTTTCTTT. Encoded protein: CASRQEGVTEAFF.

This chain uses TRBV30 with TRBJ2-7; 9 nucleotides line up with TRBD2. The length of the CDR3 is 13 residues. Germline CDR1 GTSNPN, CDR2 SVGIG (reference sequence). V was pared by 3 bases and J by 3 bases, with 3 bases of the junction left unmatched. The CDR3 is CAWSLAGLYEQYF. The CDR3 DNA is TGTGCCTGGAGCCTAGCGGGACTCTACGAGCAGTACTTC.

The chain employs TRBV10-2 and TRBJ2-5; D gene uncertain. The CDR3 extends over 13 amino acids. Germline CDR1 reads WSHSY; CDR2 reads SAAADI. V dropped 6 bases and J dropped 2 bases, with 10 bases sitting between them. This chain's CDR3 is CASRLGQQETQYF. The CDR3 DNA follows: TGCGCCAGCAGGCTGGGCCAGCAAGAGACCCAGTACTTC.

The chain employs TRBV13 and TRBJ2-1; TRBD2 matches at 8 bases. V was clipped by 4 bases and J by 6 bases; unmatched bases: 5. This CDR3 region has 14 residues. Germline CDR1 reads PRHDT; CDR2 reads FYEKMQ (reference sequence). The CDR3 nucleotides read TGTGCCAGCAGCTCGGGACTAGGAAGCAATGAGCAGTTCTTC. Translating it yields CASSSGLGSNEQFF.

This sequence joins TRBV7-9 and TRBJ2-7; perhaps TRBD2 as D (6 bases). The CDR3 is made up of 16 amino acids. Germline CDR1 SEHNR, CDR2 FQNEAQ (reference sequence). Deletions cut 2 bases from V and 1 base from J, with 15 bases between. The CDR3 DNA reads as TGTGCCAGCAGCTTATGGAGGGTTATGGAGTCCTACGAGCAGTACTTC. It specifies CASSLWRVMESYEQYF.

This clone was recorded once. The chain carries TRBV5-1 and TRBJ2-5; the D call may be TRBD1 or TRBD2 (5 bases each). With 3 bases removed from V and 3 bases from J, the gap between germline ends came to 15 bases. The germline V gene has CDR1 SGHRS and CDR2 YFSETQ. The CDR3 covers 15 residues. CDR3 sequence reads: CASSSGTTLKETQYF. DNA of the CDR3: TGCGCCAGCAGCTCCGGGACCACCCTGAAAGAGACCCAGTACTTC.

The chain couples TRBV6-5 to TRBJ1-1; maybe TRBD1 (6 bases). The germline CDR1 and CDR2 sequences are MNHEY and SVGAGI. CDR3 length equals 14 residues. Trimming took 0 bases from V and 4 from J, leaving 9 bases between them. CDR3 sequence reads: CASSYSTGLTEAFF. The CDR3 DNA reads TGTGCCAGCAGTTACTCTACAGGGCTCACTGAAGCTTTCTTT.